The clone carrying this T cell receptor (beta chain) has only one observation. The antigen remains undetermined. Germline is not matched at one junction end, which may reflect a read error. Those patients picked for sequencing had displayed CD8+CD57+ cell expansion on flow cytometry. Genomic DNA provided the template from which TCR beta VDJ and CDR3 profiles were obtained. TCRdb used MiXCR to reprocess the reads, holding one entry per CDR3 protein. The repertoire holds approximately 200,000 distinct CDR3 sequences, roughly 50% seen once, with roughly 21% in the top ten. This CDR3 region has 15 residues. CDR1 and CDR2 (germline): SEHNR, FQNEAQ (reference sequence). The data were obtained in a study of CD8+CD57+ T cells in acquired aplastic anemia. Study-level information: Each DNA sample taken from sorted CD4+ and CD8+ cells came to 3 to 4 ug on average. Study observations and caveats: Controls did not differ significantly from patients in CD8+ Simpson's diversity.

The receptor's source is a human donor with aplastic anemia. V is TRBV7-9 and J is TRBJ2-7; D gene uncertain. Sequencing used sorted CD4+, CD8+, or CD8+CD57+ T cells (not recorded which) from PBMCs. The CDR3 sequence: CASSPLPWLVYELYF. The CDR3 coding sequence is TGTGCCAGCAGCCCCCTCCCGTGGCTGGTTTACGAGCTGTACTTC.